This T cell receptor beta chain is from a study of cytomegalovirus exposure and HLA in healthy donors. Findings of the study overall: Many donors shared some public TCRs, even though most TCR sequences were rare. The study labeled 170 or so TCR beta chains cytomegalovirus-associated. Within the 120 or so validation repertoires, first-cohort TCR clusters tended to co-occur, according to a later analysis.

Germline loops: CDR1 MDHEN, CDR2 SYDVKM. The V and J ends lost 2 bases and 4 bases respectively, with 9 bases between them. This CDR3 comprises 13 residues. This clone showed up just once. Its antigen remains unidentified. Measured with immunoSEQ multiplex PCR; TCRdb has only the in-frame clones, and not every one. This table has about 110,000 clones, under 97% appearing once. This receptor was taken from a young woman in good health and CMV-seronegative. Sample: PBMCs. V gene TRBV28 combines with J gene TRBJ2-7; no clear D gene. CDR3 protein: CASSLVGEYEQYF. For the CDR3, the DNA is TGTGCCAGCAGTTTAGTAGGAGAATACGAGCAGTACTTC.